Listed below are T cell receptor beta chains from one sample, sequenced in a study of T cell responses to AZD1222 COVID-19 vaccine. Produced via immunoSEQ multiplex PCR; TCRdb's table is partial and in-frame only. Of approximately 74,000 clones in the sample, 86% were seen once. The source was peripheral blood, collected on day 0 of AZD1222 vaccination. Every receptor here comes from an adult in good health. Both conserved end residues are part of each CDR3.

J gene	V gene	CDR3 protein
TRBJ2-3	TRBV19	CASRRTGGDTQYF
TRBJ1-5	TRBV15	CATSRAGVNQPQHF
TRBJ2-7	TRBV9	CASSVDAGFTYEQYF
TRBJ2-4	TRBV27	CASSLRSAGGSKNIQYF
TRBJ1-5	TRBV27	CASSYPVDRGNQPQHF
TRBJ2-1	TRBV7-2	CASSVKGLKNEQFF
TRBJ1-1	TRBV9	CASSVRGRSTEAFF
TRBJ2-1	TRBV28	CASSRTPNEQFF
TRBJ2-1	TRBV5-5	CASSVGQQFF
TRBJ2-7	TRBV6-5	CASSPRPDSYEQYF
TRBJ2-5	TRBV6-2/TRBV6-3	CASSYYSAQETQYF
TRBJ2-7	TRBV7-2	CASSVGQGVSYEQYF
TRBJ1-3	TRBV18	CASSSFREPSGNTIYF
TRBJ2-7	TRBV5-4	CASSPPGRGTSGTYEQYF
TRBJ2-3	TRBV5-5	CASSFTDRYTDTQYF
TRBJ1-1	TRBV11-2	CASSQGTGENTEAFF
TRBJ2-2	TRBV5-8	CASSLAGGSGTGELFF
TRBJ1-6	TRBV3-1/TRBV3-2	CASSPSRPVSPLHF
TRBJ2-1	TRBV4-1	CASSQDWGSYNEQFF
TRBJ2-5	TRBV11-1	CASSLGASPETQYF
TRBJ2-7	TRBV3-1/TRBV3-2	CASSPRQASYEQYF
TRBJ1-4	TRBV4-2	CASRVTGGNEKLFF
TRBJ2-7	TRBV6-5	CASTSGTGVYEQYF
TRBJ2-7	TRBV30	CAWGTGTGVSYEQYF
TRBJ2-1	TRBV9	CASSESGDYNEQFF
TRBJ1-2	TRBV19	CASSRRTGDPYGYTF
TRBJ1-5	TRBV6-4	CASSDSGGQPQHF
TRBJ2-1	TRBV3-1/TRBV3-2	CASSQESSFYNEQFF
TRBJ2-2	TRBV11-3	CASSPRGAGLNGELFF
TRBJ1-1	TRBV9	CASSVGGNMNTEAFF
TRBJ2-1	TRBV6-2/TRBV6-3	CASSYQGRSYNEQFF
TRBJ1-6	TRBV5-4	CASSSVQENSPLHF
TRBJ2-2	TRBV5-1	CASRREGGTGELFF
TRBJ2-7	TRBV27	CASSLSYRGAYEQYF
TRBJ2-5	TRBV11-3	CASSLDSSGVETQYF
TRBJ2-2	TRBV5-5	CASSLGGLNTGELFF
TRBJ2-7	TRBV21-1	CASSKARDREYEQYF
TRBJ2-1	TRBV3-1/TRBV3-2	CASSQEKKANEQFF
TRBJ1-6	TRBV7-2	CASSSGTGGVGAPLHF
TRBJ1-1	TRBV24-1	CATSDSSGTGNTEAFF
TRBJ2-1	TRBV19	CASSIWTGDSNEQFF
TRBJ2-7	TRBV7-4	CASTLLAGGPYNSYEQYF
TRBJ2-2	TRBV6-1	CASSERQAGGELFF
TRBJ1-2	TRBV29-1	CSVEWDNYGYTF
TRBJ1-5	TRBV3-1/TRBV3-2	CASSQGDSLNQPQHF